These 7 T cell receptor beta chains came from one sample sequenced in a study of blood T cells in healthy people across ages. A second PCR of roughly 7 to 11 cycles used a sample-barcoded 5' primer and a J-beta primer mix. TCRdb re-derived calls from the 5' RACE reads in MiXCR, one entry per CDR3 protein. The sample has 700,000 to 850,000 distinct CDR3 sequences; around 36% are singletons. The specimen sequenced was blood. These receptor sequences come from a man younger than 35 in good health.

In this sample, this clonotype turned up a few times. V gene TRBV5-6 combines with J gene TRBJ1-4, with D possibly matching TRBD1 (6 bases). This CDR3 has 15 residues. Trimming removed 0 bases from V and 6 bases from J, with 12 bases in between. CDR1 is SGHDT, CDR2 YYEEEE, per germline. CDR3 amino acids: CASSLAGTLDEKLFF. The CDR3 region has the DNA TGTGCCAGCAGCTTGGCCGGGACACTAGATGAAAAACTGTTTTTT.

The CDR3 sequence: CTARQGVNTEAFF. The DNA for the CDR3 is TGCACCGCTCGACAGGGAGTGAACACTGAAGCTTTCTTT. The chain recombines TRBV20-1 with TRBJ1-1; 7 bases align to TRBD1. The CDR3 is 13 amino acids. Germline-derived CDR1 and CDR2 are DFQATT and SNEGSKA (reference sequence).

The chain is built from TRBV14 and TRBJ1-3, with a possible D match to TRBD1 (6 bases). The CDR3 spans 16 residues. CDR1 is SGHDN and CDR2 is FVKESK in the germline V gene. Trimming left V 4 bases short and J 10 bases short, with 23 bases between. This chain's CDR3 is CASSPHHREKSGTIYF. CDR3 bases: TGTGCCAGCAGCCCTCACCACAGGGAGAAGTCTGGGACCATATATTTT.

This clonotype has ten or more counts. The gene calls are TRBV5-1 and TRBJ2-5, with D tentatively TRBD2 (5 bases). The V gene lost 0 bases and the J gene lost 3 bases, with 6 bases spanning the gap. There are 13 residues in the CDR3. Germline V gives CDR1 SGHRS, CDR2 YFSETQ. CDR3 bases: TGCGCCAGCAGCTTGGTACTAGAAGAGACCCAGTACTTC. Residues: CASSLVLEETQYF. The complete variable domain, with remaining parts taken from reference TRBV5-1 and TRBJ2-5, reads KAGVTQTPRYLIKTRGQQVTLSCSPISGHRSVSWYQQTPGQGLQFLFEYFSETQRNKGNFPGRFSGRQFSNSRSEMNVSTLELGDSALYLCASSLVLEETQYFGPGTRLLVL.

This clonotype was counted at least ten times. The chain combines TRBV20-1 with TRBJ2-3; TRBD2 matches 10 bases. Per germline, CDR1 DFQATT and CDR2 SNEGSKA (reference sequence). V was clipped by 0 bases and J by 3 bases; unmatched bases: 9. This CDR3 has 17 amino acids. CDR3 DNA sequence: TGCAGTGCTAGAGATCCCCAGCGGGGGGGCCGTACAGATACGCAGTATTTT. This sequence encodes CSARDPQRGGRTDTQYF.

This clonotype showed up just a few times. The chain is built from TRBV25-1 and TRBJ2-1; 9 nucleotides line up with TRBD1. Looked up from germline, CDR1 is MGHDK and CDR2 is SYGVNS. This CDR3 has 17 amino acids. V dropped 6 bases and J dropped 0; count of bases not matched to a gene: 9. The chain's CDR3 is CASRPGTGRSSYNEQFF. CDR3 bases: TGTGCCAGCAGACCTGGGACAGGGCGTAGCTCCTACAATGAGCAGTTCTTC.

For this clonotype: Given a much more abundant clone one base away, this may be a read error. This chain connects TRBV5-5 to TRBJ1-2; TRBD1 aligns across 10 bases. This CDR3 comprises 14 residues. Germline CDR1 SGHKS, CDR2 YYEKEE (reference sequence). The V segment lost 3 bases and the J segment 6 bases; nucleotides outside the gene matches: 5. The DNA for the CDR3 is TGTGCCAGCAGCTGGGGACAGGGGAACCATGGCTACACCTTC. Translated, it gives CASSWGQGNHGYTF.